This T cell receptor beta chain derives from a study of CD8 T cells in ankylosing spondylitis. TCRdb re-derived calls from the 5' RACE reads in MiXCR, one entry per CDR3 protein. In the table there are 300,000 to 400,000 distinct CDR3 sequences, more than 9% of which are singletons. Germline CDR1 reads DFQATT; CDR2 reads SNEGSKA (reference sequence). V lost 6 bases, J lost 8 bases, and 14 bases lay in between. The CDR3 sequence is 12 residues long. There are many counts of this clonotype. This receptor was identified in a female donor with ankylosing spondylitis or in good health (not recorded which). The chain carries TRBV20-1 and TRBJ2-1, with D perhaps matching TRBD1 (5 bases). Sequencing was carried out using blood, either unsorted or a sorted T cell fraction (not recorded which). The CDR3 sequence is CSASRQGDEQFF. DNA of the CDR3: TGCAGTGCCAGCCGTCAGGGCGATGAGCAGTTCTTC.